This T cell receptor beta chain appears in the sequencing data of a study of shared clonotypes between healthy human individuals. This clone was recorded a few times. Its antigen is still unknown. The CDR3 covers 15 residues. Germline V lookup: CDR1 SGHTA, CDR2 FQGNSA. The V end lost 5 bases, the J end lost 4 bases, and 16 bases lay between the germline ends. Study observations and caveats: What rarefaction showed was incomplete sorted-subset sequencing despite large depth.

Generated by immunoSEQ multiplex PCR, the TCRdb table keeps only in-frame clones and is missing some. This table has over a million clones, 60% to 80% appearing once. The chain recombines TRBV7-2 with TRBJ2-3; either TRBD1 or TRBD2 may fit D (5 bases each). Sequenced input: memory CD4+ T cells sorted from blood. Indicated subset: CD45RA-negative fraction. This TCR was sampled from a young man in good health. CDR3 region: CASSQRDPGADTQYF. CDR3 coding DNA: TGTGCCAGCAGCCAACGGGACCCCGGGGCAGATACGCAGTATTTT.